The source of this T cell receptor beta chain is a study of blood T cell repertoires in COVID-19. For the study at large: Donors in the United States, Italy and Spain gave samples during acute or convalescent COVID-19. In each case, the material was cDNA or gDNA derived from T cells, B-cell-depleted T cells, or PBMCs.

Per the study methods: Estimates of nucleated cell counts were drawn from the amplification of reference gene primers. TCRdb's copy holds only in-frame clones and misses some; the assay was immunoSEQ multiplex PCR. The D gene and trimming were derived from the DNA, and the V and J assignments and clone size from that table. The repertoire holds hundreds of thousands of clones, with about 80% as singletons. This clonotype was sampled from an elderly man with acute or convalescent COVID-19. Sequencing was performed on peripheral blood.

CDR3 coding DNA: TGTGCCAGCAGTGACAGGGGGCGGATTGAAAAACTGTTTTTT. This gives the protein CASSDRGRIEKLFF. The chain carries TRBV2 and TRBJ1-4, with 8 bases identical to TRBD1. CDR1 SNHLY and CDR2 FYNNEI come from the germline V gene. This CDR3 region has 14 residues. V lost 3 bases to trimming and J lost 7 bases; unmatched junction nucleotides: 4. Looking up the rest from reference TRBV2 and TRBJ1-4 gives the full variable domain: EPEVTQTPSHQVTQMGQEVILRCVPISNHLYFYWYRQILGQKVEFLVSFYNNEISEKSEIFDDQFSVERPDGSNFTLKIRSTKLEDSAMYFCASSDRGRIEKLFFGSGTQLSVL.